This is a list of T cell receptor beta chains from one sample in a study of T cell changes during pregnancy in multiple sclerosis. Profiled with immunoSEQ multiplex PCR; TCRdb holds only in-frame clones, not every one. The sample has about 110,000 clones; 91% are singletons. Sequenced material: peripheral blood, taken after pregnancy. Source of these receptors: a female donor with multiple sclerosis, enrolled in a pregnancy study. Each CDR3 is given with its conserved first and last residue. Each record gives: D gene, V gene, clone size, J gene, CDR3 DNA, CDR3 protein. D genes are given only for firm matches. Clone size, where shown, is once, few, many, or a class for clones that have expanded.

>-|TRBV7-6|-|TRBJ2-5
TGTGCCAGCAGCTTGATGACTAACCAAGAGACCCAGTACTTC
CASSLMTNQETQYF
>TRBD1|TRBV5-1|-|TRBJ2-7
TGCGCCAGCAGCTTGGGGGACAGGGGGTACGAGCAGTACTTC
CASSLGDRGYEQYF
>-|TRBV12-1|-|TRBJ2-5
TGTGCCAGCAGCTTTGGGAGACGGGAGACCCAGTACTTC
CASSFGRRETQYF
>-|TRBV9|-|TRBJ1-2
TGTGCCAGCAGCCGCCCAATTGGTAGTAACTATGGCTACACCTTC
CASSRPIGSNYGYTF
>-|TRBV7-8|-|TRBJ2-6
TGTGCCAGCAGCTCAAACAGGGTACCTCAAAGGAACTCTGGGGCCAACGTCCTGACTTTC
CASSSNRVPQRNSGANVLTF
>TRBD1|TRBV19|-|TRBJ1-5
TGTGCCACCCCTATGACAGGGGGTTATAGCAATCAGCCCCAGCATTTT
CATPMTGGYSNQPQHF
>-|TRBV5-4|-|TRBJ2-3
TGTGCCAGCAGCTTGGCAGGGGGGATGGCGGGGGGAGATACGCAGTATTTT
CASSLAGGMAGGDTQYF
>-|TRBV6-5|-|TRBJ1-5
TGTGCCAGCAGTTACACCGGGGGCAATCAGCCCCAGCATTTT
CASSYTGGNQPQHF
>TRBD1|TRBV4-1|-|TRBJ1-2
TGCGCCAGCAGCCAGTTACCCGGGACAGGACACTATGGCTACACCTTC
CASSQLPGTGHYGYTF
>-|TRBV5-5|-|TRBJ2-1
TGTGCCAGCAGCCTCCCGGTGGATGAGCAGTTCTTC
CASSLPVDEQFF
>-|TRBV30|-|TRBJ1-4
TGTGCCTGGAGTAGAGTCCCTGAAAAACTGTTTTTT
CAWSRVPEKLFF
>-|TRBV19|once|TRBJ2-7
TGTGCCAGTAGTTCTAGACAGGCAAGCTACGAGCAGTACTTC
CASSSRQASYEQYF
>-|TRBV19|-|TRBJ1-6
TGTGCCAGTAGTAGCCACAGGGAATCACCCCTCCACTTT
CASSSHRESPLHF
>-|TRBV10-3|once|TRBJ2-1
TGTGCCATCAGTGAACAAACAGGATTGGCCTACAATGAGCAGTTCTTC
CAISEQTGLAYNEQFF
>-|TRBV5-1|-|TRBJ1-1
TGCGCCAGCAGCTTGGACAGGCCTGGAACTGAAGCTTTCTTT
CASSLDRPGTEAFF
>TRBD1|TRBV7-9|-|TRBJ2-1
TGTGCCAGCAGCTTTGATCGCGGGACAGGGAAGAGGAATGAGCAGTTCTTC
CASSFDRGTGKRNEQFF
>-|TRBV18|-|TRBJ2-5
TGTGCCAGCTCACCAAGTCAAGGGGTGGGAGAGACCCAGTACTTC
CASSPSQGVGETQYF
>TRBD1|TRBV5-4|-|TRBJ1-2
TGTGCCAGCAGCTTGGCGTTGACAGGGAACTATGGCTACACCTTC
CASSLALTGNYGYTF
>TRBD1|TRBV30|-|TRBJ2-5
TGTGCCTGGGGGGACAGGGAGGAGACCCAGTACTTC
CAWGDREETQYF
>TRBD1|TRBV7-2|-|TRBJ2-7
TGTGCCAGCAGCACCAGGGACAGGGCTAACGAGCAGTACTTC
CASSTRDRANEQYF
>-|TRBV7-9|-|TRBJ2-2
TGTGCCAGCAGCCGCACGATTACGGGGTTCACCGGGGAGCTGTTTTTT
CASSRTITGFTGELFF
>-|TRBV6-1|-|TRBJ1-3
TGTGCCAGCAGTGGAACTCCGAGCTCTGGAAACACCATATATTTT
CASSGTPSSGNTIYF
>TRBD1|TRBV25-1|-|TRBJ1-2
TGTGCCAGCAGTGAATATAGGACAGGGCGGGACTATGGCTACACCTTC
CASSEYRTGRDYGYTF
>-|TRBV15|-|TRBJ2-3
TGTGCCACCAGCAGAGAGATCCAGGGCACAGATACGCAGTATTTT
CATSREIQGTDTQYF
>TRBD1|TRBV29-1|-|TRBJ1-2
TGCAGCGTTGAAGGCGGAGACAGGGGGCTAGGGTATGGCTACACCTTC
CSVEGGDRGLGYGYTF
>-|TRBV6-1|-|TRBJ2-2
TGTGCCAGCAGTGAAGGAGTACGTGCCGGGGAGCTGTTTTTT
CASSEGVRAGELFF
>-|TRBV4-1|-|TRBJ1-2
TGCGCCAGCAGCTTCGGACAGTCGAACTATGGCTACACCTTC
CASSFGQSNYGYTF
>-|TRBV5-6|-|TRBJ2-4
TGTGCCAGCAGCTTGGTAGATTGGGGGCGGGACATTCAGTACTTC
CASSLVDWGRDIQYF
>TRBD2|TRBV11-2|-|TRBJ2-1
TGTGCCAGCAGCTTAGAGTATGCGGGGGGAGGCCTAACGTCGGGCAATGAGCAGTTCTTC
CASSLEYAGGGLTSGNEQFF
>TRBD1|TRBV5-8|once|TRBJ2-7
TGTGCCAGCAGCTTGGGACAGGGCTTCACCTACGAGCAGTACTTC
CASSLGQGFTYEQYF
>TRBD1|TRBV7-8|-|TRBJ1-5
TGTGCCAGCAGCCGGGACAGGGTTGGCCGTCAGCCCCAGCATTTT
CASSRDRVGRQPQHF
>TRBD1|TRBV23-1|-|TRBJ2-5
TGCGCCAGCAGTCAATCAGGAAACCCGGGACAGGGTCAAGAGACCCAGTACTTC
CASSQSGNPGQGQETQYF
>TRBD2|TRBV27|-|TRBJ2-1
TGTGCCAGCAGTCCCCCCCGGGGAGGGTTTAAAGGTGAGCAGTTCTTC
CASSPPRGGFKGEQFF
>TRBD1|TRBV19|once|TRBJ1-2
TGTGCCAGTAGGGCTCGGGACAGGGCCTATGGCTACACCTTC
CASRARDRAYGYTF
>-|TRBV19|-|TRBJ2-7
TGTGCCAGTAAGCCCGGTTTGAATCTCGGGGAGCAGTACTTC
CASKPGLNLGEQYF
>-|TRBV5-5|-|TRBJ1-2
TGTGCCAGCAGCGGAGACCTCTCAGCTAACTATGGCTACACCTTC
CASSGDLSANYGYTF
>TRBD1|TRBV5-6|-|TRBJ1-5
TGTGCCAGCACCCTGTCCGGGACAGGTCTTAGCAATCAGCCCCAGCATTTT
CASTLSGTGLSNQPQHF
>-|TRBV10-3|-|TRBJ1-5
TGTGCCATCAGTGATCAAGACAGTAATCAGCCCCAGCATTTT
CAISDQDSNQPQHF
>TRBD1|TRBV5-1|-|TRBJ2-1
TGCGCCAGCAGCTTGACCTTGAAGGGGGCCCGGGTCCTAGGGGATGAGCAGTTCTTC
CASSLTLKGARVLGDEQFF
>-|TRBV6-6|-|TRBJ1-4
TGTGCCAGCAGTTACGGCCAGGGTCTGAATGAAAAACTGTTTTTT
CASSYGQGLNEKLFF
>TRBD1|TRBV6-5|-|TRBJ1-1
TGTGCCAGCACCTTTGGGACAGGGTTGTCGAATGAAGCTTTCTTT
CASTFGTGLSNEAFF
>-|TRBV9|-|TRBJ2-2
TGTGCCAGCAGCGTAGTAGGGACACTGACCGGGGAGCTGTTTTTT
CASSVVGTLTGELFF
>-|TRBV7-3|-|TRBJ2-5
TGTGCCAGCAGCGGCGGGACTCAAGAGACCCAGTACTTC
CASSGGTQETQYF
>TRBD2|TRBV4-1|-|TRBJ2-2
TGCGCCAGCAGCCAAGTTGGGGCGGGGGGGTTTGGCGGGGAGCTGTTTTTT
CASSQVGAGGFGGELFF
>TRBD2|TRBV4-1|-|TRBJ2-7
TGCGCCAGCAGCCCCCAGCGGGGAGCCTACGAGCAGTACTTC
CASSPQRGAYEQYF
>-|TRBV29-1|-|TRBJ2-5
TGCAGCGTTGTTCCTAGGTTCTTTGAGACCCAGTACTTC
CSVVPRFFETQYF
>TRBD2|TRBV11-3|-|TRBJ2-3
TGTGCCAGCAGCCCGGGCGGGGGGGGTACAGATACGCAGTATTTT
CASSPGGGGTDTQYF
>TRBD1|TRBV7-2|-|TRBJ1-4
TGTGCCAGCAGCACAGGGGACTTCCCAGGTAGTGAAAAACTGTTTTTT
CASSTGDFPGSEKLFF
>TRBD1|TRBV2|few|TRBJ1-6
TGTGCCAGCAGTGAGAGAGGGGGCAATAATTCACCCCTCCACTTT
CASSERGGNNSPLHF
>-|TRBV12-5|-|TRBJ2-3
TGTGCTAGTGGTTTGGCGGCACTAGCTGCAAGCCCTAGTTCTAGCACAGATACGCAGTATTTT
CASGLAALAASPSSSTDTQYF
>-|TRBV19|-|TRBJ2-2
TGTGCCAGTAGTGTCAAAACGGGACTTTTCCCCGGGGAGCTGTTTTTT
CASSVKTGLFPGELFF
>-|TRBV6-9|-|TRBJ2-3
TGTGCCAGCAGTTATTGGAGGGGAATTTCCACAGATACGCAGTATTTT
CASSYWRGISTDTQYF
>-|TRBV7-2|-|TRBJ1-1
TGTGCCATCCGACGGGGTCTCCCTGAAGCTTTCTTT
CAIRRGLPEAFF
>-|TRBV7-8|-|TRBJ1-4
TGTGCCAGCAGCTTATTTGCGACTGATGAAAAACTGTTTTTT
CASSLFATDEKLFF